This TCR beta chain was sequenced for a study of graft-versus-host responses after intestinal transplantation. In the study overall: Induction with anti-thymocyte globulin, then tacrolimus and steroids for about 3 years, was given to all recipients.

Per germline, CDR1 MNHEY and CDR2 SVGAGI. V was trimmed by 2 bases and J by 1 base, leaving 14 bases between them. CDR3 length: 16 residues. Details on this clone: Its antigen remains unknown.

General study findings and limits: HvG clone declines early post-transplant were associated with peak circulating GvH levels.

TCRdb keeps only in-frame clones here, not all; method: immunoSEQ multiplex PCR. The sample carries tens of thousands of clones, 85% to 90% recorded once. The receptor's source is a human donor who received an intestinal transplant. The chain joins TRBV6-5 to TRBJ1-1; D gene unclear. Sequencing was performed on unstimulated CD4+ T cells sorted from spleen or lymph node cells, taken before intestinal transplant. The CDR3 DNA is TGTGCCAGCAGTTACCTCCGAAGCAGGAAGAACACTGAAGCTTTCTTT. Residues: CASSYLRSRKNTEAFF.